The 8 T cell receptor beta chains listed next were all sequenced from one sample in a study of T-cell reconstitution after alpha-beta-depleted transplantation in children. Library preparation (for TCRbeta) was performed with unique molecular identifiers. TCRdb recomputed calls from the PCR reads with MiXCR, one row per CDR3 protein. This sample has 280,000 or so distinct CDR3 sequences, with roughly 10% found just once. The sequences come from peripheral blood, collected 180 days after TCRalphabeta/CD19-depleted stem cell transplant. The receptors were gathered from a male patient between 2 and 15 years old who had a stem cell transplant for chronic granulomatous disease, so the T cells may come from the graft donor.

The V and J genes are TRBV4-2 and TRBJ2-3; TRBD2 aligns across 10 bases. The CDR3 contains 18 residues. Looked up from germline, CDR1 is LGHNA and CDR2 is YNFKEQ. Trimming cost V 3 bases and J 0 bases; bases outside gene matches: 9. The CDR3, as DNA: TGTGCCAGCAGCCACTCCATGAAACTAGCGGGGAGCACAGATACGCAGTATTTT. As protein: CASSHSMKLAGSTDTQYF.

This clonotype appeared many times. The rearrangement uses TRBV5-1 and TRBJ1-1, with D possibly matching TRBD1 (5 bases). Germline V gene data show CDR1 as SGHRS and CDR2 as YFSETQ. This CDR3 is built from 13 residues. With 4 bases removed from V and 11 bases from J, the gap between germline ends came to 18 bases. CDR3 sequence reads: CASSRRGEAEAFF. The CDR3 region has the DNA TGCGCCAGCAGCCGACGAGGGGAAGCAGAGGCTTTCTTT.

This clonotype was recorded at least ten times. V usage is TRBV19 and J usage is TRBJ2-3; TRBD2 agrees at 7 bases. The V and J ends lost 4 bases and 4 bases, in that order; junction bases with no gene match: 5. Germline assignment: CDR1 LNHDA and CDR2 SQIVND (reference sequence). This CDR3 is 14 amino acids long. The CDR3 reads CASSSGRRADTQYF. In nucleotides, the CDR3 is TGTGCCAGTAGTAGCGGGAGAAGGGCAGATACGCAGTATTTT.

This clonotype was counted ten times or more. The chain links TRBV7-3 to TRBJ2-2; 12 bases fit TRBD2. The J segment lost 7 bases and the V segment lost 5 bases, leaving 8 bases of the junction unmatched. The CDR3 extends over 16 amino acids. Per the germline V gene, CDR1 is SGHTA and CDR2 is FQGTGA. The DNA of the CDR3 is TGTGCCAGCAGCCCAGGACTAGCGGGAAGCGGCGGGGAGCTGTTTTTT. This sequence encodes CASSPGLAGSGGELFF.

Many counts were recorded for this clonotype. The chain combines TRBV20-1 with TRBJ2-6; D is perhaps TRBD2 (5 bases). This CDR3 is 14 amino acids long. CDR1 DFQATT and CDR2 SNEGSKA come from the germline V gene (reference sequence). The V and J ends lost 5 bases and 2 bases respectively, with 10 bases between them. CDR3 bases: TGCAGTGCTTCGGACTCGGCTGGGGCCAACGTCCTGACTTTC. It is translated as CSASDSAGANVLTF.

V is TRBV5-1 and J is TRBJ1-1; maybe TRBD1 (5 bases). There are 15 residues in the CDR3. V lost 3 bases and J 1 base, leaving 13 bases between the germline ends. Germline assignment: CDR1 SGHRS and CDR2 YFSETQ. The CDR3 loop is CASSWGLRENTEAFF. CDR3 nucleotide sequence: TGCGCCAGCAGCTGGGGGTTAAGGGAGAACACTGAAGCTTTCTTT.

This clonotype has ten or more counts. V and J are TRBV3-1 and TRBJ2-3; 11 bases map to TRBD1. The germline CDR1 and CDR2 sequences are LGHDT and YNNKEL (reference sequence). The CDR3 is made up of 16 amino acids. The trim removed 0 bases at V and 6 bases at J, leaving 5 bases unmatched. The CDR3 nucleotides read TGTGCCAGCAGCCAAGAGTGGACAGGGGGCTGGGATACGCAGTATTTT. Translated: CASSQEWTGGWDTQYF.

This clonotype was detected ten times or more. The gene calls are TRBV6-5 and TRBJ2-3; 7 bases match TRBD2. The CDR3 is made up of 14 amino acids. Germline CDR1 MNHEY, CDR2 SVGAGI. V lost 6 bases, J lost 1 base, and 4 bases stayed unmatched. CDR3 coding DNA: TGTGCCAGCAGGCCTAGCGGAGGCACAGATACGCAGTATTTT. Its translation is CASRPSGGTDTQYF.